What follows are 20 T cell receptor beta chains derived from one specimen sequenced in a study of T cell responses to AZD1222 COVID-19 vaccine. The data were produced by immunoSEQ multiplex PCR, yet TCRdb's version contains in-frame clones alone and is incomplete. This table holds about 88,000 clones, under 95% found once. The material was peripheral blood, obtained on day 0 of AZD1222 vaccination. These receptors originate from an adult in good health.

The J gene is TRBJ1-5, the V gene TRBV5-1; 7 nucleotides align to TRBD1. Germline CDR1 and CDR2: SGHRS and YFSETQ. The CDR3 loop spans 14 amino acids. With 4 bases clipped from V and 2 bases from J, the junction kept 3 bases outside the gene matches. Written as DNA, the CDR3 is TGCGCCAGCAGCCAGCAGGGGGGCAATCAGCCCCAGCATTTT. It codes for CASSQQGGNQPQHF.

The J gene is TRBJ2-3, the V gene TRBV4-2; 9 nucleotides align to TRBD2. CDR1 is LGHNA, CDR2 YNFKEQ, per germline. V gave up 0 bases and J gave up 2 bases; unmatched junction bases: 12. The CDR3 is 19 amino acids. The CDR3 nucleotides read TGTGCCAGCAGCCAAGAATTCGAGTTAGCGGGAGTTGTCACAGATACGCAGTATTTT. Translated, it gives CASSQEFELAGVVTDTQYF.

The chain recombines TRBV6-2 or TRBV6-3 with TRBJ2-3; possibly TRBD2 for D (5 bases). CDR3 length equals 20 residues. The germline V and J ends were trimmed by 0 bases and 0 bases, with 22 bases remaining between them. CDR1 and CDR2 from the germline V gene are MNHEY and SVGEGT. The DNA of the CDR3 is TGTGCCAGCAGTTACTCGAGAGGGATTGGCTTCTCCGGGAGCACAGATACGCAGTATTTT. Translated, it gives CASSYSRGIGFSGSTDTQYF.

CDR3 sequence reads: CSVGGTAGTVTYEQYF. The CDR3 DNA reads as TGCAGCGTTGGGGGGACCGCCGGGACGGTAACCTACGAGCAGTACTTC. The gene calls are TRBV29-1 and TRBJ2-7; D might be TRBD1 or TRBD2, each matching 5 bases. CDR1 and CDR2 (germline): SQVTM, ANQGSEA. The V end was cut by 4 bases, the J end by 2 bases, with 21 bases between. There are 16 residues in the CDR3.

V usage is TRBV29-1 and J usage is TRBJ2-7, with D perhaps assigned TRBD1 or TRBD2 (5 bases each). The CDR3 covers 12 residues. Per germline, CDR1 SQVTM and CDR2 ANQGSEA. Trimming left V 6 bases short and J 3 bases short, with 12 bases between. The CDR3 nucleotides are TGCAGCGTGAAGGGGAGCAGCTACGAGCAGTACTTC. This translates into CSVKGSSYEQYF.

The gene calls are TRBV7-9 and TRBJ1-1, with D maybe TRBD1 (5 bases). V shed 3 bases and J shed 7 bases, with 9 bases lying between them. Germline CDR1 and CDR2: SEHNR and FQNEAQ (reference sequence). The CDR3 runs to 12 residues. The CDR3 sequence is CASSLRGVEAFF. The CDR3 DNA reads as TGTGCCAGCAGCTTGCGGGGGGTTGAAGCTTTCTTT.

The rearrangement joins TRBV6-5 to TRBJ1-5; D is possibly TRBD1 (5 bases). Trimming shortened V by 5 bases and J by 10 bases, and 9 bases separated the two germline ends. There are 11 residues in the CDR3. Germline loops: CDR1 MNHEY, CDR2 SVGAGI. The CDR3, as DNA: TGTGCCAGCAGTCGGGACGAACCCCAGCATTTT. It is translated as CASSRDEPQHF.

The chain has TRBV5-1 and TRBJ2-2; D is unresolved. Germline values: CDR1 SGHRS, CDR2 YFSETQ. The CDR3 sequence is 14 residues long. Between the trimmed V and J ends, which lost 6 bases and 7 bases, there was a span of 16 bases. The CDR3 DNA follows: TGCGCCAGCACATCCCTACAAATCGGCGGGGAGCTGTTTTTT. This encodes CASTSLQIGGELFF.

The chain recombines TRBV7-9 with TRBJ2-7, with a tentative D call TRBD1 (6 bases). The CDR3 has 15 residues. The germline gives CDR1 SEHNR, CDR2 FQNEAQ (reference sequence). V lost 1 base and J lost 3, with 13 bases in between. The DNA for the CDR3 is TGTGCCAGCAGCTTAGATAGGGGGACACACTACGAGCAGTACTTC. This encodes CASSLDRGTHYEQYF.

This chain connects TRBV4-1 to TRBJ2-7; 12 bases map to TRBD2. V gave up 1 base and J gave up 3 bases; unmatched junction bases: 13. Germline V CDR1 and CDR2: MGHRA, YSYEKL. The CDR3 sequence is 19 residues long. The CDR3 bases are TGCGCCAGCAGCCAAGTTATTCCTGCGGCTAGCGGGAGGGACTACGAGCAGTACTTC. Translating it yields CASSQVIPAASGRDYEQYF.

The chain couples TRBV7-2 to TRBJ2-3; 13 bases fit TRBD2. Germline V lookup: CDR1 SGHTA, CDR2 FQGNSA. This CDR3 region has 17 residues. Trimming took 1 base from V and 5 from J; bases not matched to a gene: 6. CDR3 sequence: CASSLGLAGGFGDTQYF. DNA of the CDR3: TGTGCCAGCAGCTTAGGACTAGCGGGAGGTTTTGGAGATACGCAGTATTTT.

The chain joins TRBV6-5 to TRBJ1-5; D not resolved. Trimming cost V 6 bases and J 3 bases, with 9 bases left between them. Germline V gives CDR1 MNHEY, CDR2 SVGAGI. CDR3 length equals 13 residues. The CDR3 sequence is CASRGGNNQPQHF. As DNA, the CDR3 is TGTGCCAGCAGAGGTGGGAACAATCAGCCCCAGCATTTT.

This clone was seen a single time. This rearrangement joins TRBV2 to TRBJ1-6; D is perhaps TRBD1 (5 bases). CDR3 length equals 15 residues. The germline CDR1 and CDR2 sequences are SNHLY and FYNNEI. The ends were cut back, 7 bases at V and 4 bases at J, with 14 bases in the middle. The CDR3 spells CASTNDGAYNSPLHF. The CDR3 nucleotides read TGTGCCAGCACAAACGACGGGGCTTATAATTCACCCCTCCACTTT.

This chain links TRBV5-1 with TRBJ1-1, with 7 bases that match TRBD1. The trim removed 4 bases at V and 1 base at J, leaving 4 bases unmatched. The CDR3 extends over 14 amino acids. Germline CDR1 is SGHRS and CDR2 is YFSETQ. CDR3 coding DNA: TGCGCCAGCAGCAGGCGACAGGGGAACACTGAAGCTTTCTTT. It is translated as CASSRRQGNTEAFF.

J is TRBJ2-1 and V is TRBV4-1; a possible D gene is TRBD1 (5 bases). V lost 0 bases and J 3 bases, leaving 12 bases between the germline ends. Looked up from germline, CDR1 is MGHRA and CDR2 is YSYEKL. This CDR3 region has 16 residues. CDR3 coding DNA: TGCGCCAGCAGCCAAGATGAGGTAAGGGGCTACAATGAGCAGTTCTTC. Its protein product is CASSQDEVRGYNEQFF.

The gene calls are TRBV30 and TRBJ1-4, with a possible D match to TRBD1 (6 bases). Trimming removed 2 bases at V and 15 bases at J, with 19 bases between. CDR3 length: 13 amino acids. Germline lookup yields CDR1 GTSNPN and CDR2 SVGIG (reference sequence). The CDR3 nucleotides are TGTGCCTGGAGTTCCACTTCCGGGACAATTGTGTTTTTT. This translates into CAWSSTSGTIVFF.

V usage is TRBV2 and J usage is TRBJ1-5; D is unresolved. V dropped 7 bases and J dropped 0 bases, with 10 bases sitting between them. The CDR3 sequence is 14 residues long. CDR1 is SNHLY and CDR2 is FYNNEI in the germline V gene. CDR3 in DNA: TGTGCCAGCACGGGGTCGGATAGCAATCAGCCCCAGCATTTT. Residues: CASTGSDSNQPQHF.

The rearrangement links TRBV28 to TRBJ2-7; D gene ambiguous. This CDR3 contains 14 residues. V lost 0 bases and J lost 2, with 8 bases in between. Germline V lookup: CDR1 MDHEN, CDR2 SYDVKM. The CDR3 DNA sequence: TGTGCCAGCAGTTTATGGGGCCCAGCCTACGAGCAGTACTTC. Translated, it gives CASSLWGPAYEQYF.

The chain combines TRBV7-6 with TRBJ2-7; 8 positions match TRBD2. Germline values: CDR1 SGHVS, CDR2 FNYEAQ. Trimming cost V 1 base and J 1 base; bases outside gene matches: 6. The CDR3 has 16 residues. The CDR3 protein is CASSLVPSGSSYEQYF. In DNA form, the CDR3 reads TGTGCCAGCAGCTTAGTGCCTAGCGGGTCGTCCTACGAGCAGTACTTC.

The chain joins TRBV27 to TRBJ2-1; D is perhaps TRBD2 (6 bases). The germline V gene has CDR1 MNHEY and CDR2 SMNVEV (reference sequence). The CDR3 has 16 residues. Trimming cost V 8 bases and J 6 bases, with 23 bases left between them. CDR3 bases: TGTGCCAGCTCACCCGCCGGAGGCGGGGCGTCCAATGAGCAGTTCTTC. Translation gives CASSPAGGGASNEQFF.